The present TCR beta chain was sequenced within a study of blood T cell repertoires in COVID-19. CDR1 and CDR2 from the germline V gene are LNHDA and SQIVND (reference sequence). Trimming removed 0 bases at V and 6 bases at J, with 14 bases between. The length of the CDR3 is 15 residues. Assay used: immunoSEQ multiplex PCR; TCRdb lists only in-frame clones, some missing. The table lists fewer than 150,000 clones, about four fifths of them singletons. The sequencing input was peripheral blood. The V and J genes are TRBV19 and TRBJ1-2, with a tentative D call TRBD1 (5 bases). The sequence came from a human donor in a cohort sampled during active COVID-19. The CDR3 here is CASSIDRRQMNGYTF. The CDR3 DNA sequence: TGTGCCAGTAGTATAGATAGGAGACAGATGAATGGCTACACCTTC.